This entry describes one TCR beta chain. Its antigen is still unknown. Sequenced by immunoSEQ multiplex PCR; TCRdb stores in-frame clones only, minus some. Altogether approximately 49,000 clones are present, about 90% being singletons, with the ten largest covering over 1.3%. This sample stems from a study of cytomegalovirus exposure and HLA in healthy donors. On the study more broadly: The 130 or so validation repertoires and the 666 first-cohort repertoires shared a platform, a later analysis reported. Study-wide results and caveats: Subsequent analysis of the 120 or so validation repertoires found a tendency for first-cohort TCR clusters to co-occur. The study designated roughly 160 TCR beta chains cytomegalovirus-associated.

From germline, CDR1 is SNHLY and CDR2 FYNNEI. The V end lost 8 bases, the J end lost 5 bases, and 18 bases lay between the germline ends. The CDR3 runs to 14 residues. The TCR was taken from a man aged 18 to 35 in good health and CMV-seronegative. Sequencing was performed on PBMCs. The gene calls are TRBV2 and TRBJ2-5; D is undetermined. CDR3 region: CASCGFGDGETQYF. CDR3 nucleotide sequence: TGTGCCAGCTGTGGGTTTGGAGATGGGGAGACCCAGTACTTC.